This T cell receptor beta chain emerged from a study of T cell changes during pregnancy in multiple sclerosis. Sequencing used immunoSEQ multiplex PCR; TCRdb keeps in-frame clones, though not all of them. The sample shows tens of thousands of clones, about 88% of them seen only once. This CDR3 has 16 amino acids. V was pared by 0 bases and J by 7 bases, with 19 bases between. CDR1 is SGDLS, CDR2 YYNGEE, per germline. The TCR sequence derives from a female donor with multiple sclerosis, enrolled in a pregnancy study. The chain combines TRBV9 with TRBJ1-1; maybe TRBD1 (6 bases). The sequenced sample was CD4+ T cells from peripheral blood mononuclear cells, obtained in the first trimester of pregnancy. CDR3 region: CASSVDARGGDGEAFF. As DNA, the CDR3 is TGTGCCAGCAGCGTAGATGCTCGGGGGGGCGACGGTGAAGCTTTCTTT.